This passage covers 22 T cell receptor beta chains from one sample sequenced in a study of T cell changes during pregnancy in multiple sclerosis. The data were produced by immunoSEQ multiplex PCR, yet TCRdb's version contains in-frame clones alone and is incomplete. The sample lists around 100,000 clones, roughly nine tenths occurring once. The sample was peripheral blood, taken after pregnancy. The source of these receptors is a female donor with multiple sclerosis, enrolled in a pregnancy study.

The chain combines TRBV27 with TRBJ1-1; D perhaps matches TRBD1 (6 bases). The CDR3 has 14 residues. The V gene's germline CDR1 is MNHEY and CDR2 SMNVEV (reference sequence). V lost 7 bases and J lost 1, with 13 bases in between. CDR3 nucleotide sequence: TGTGCCAGCAACCACAGGGTAACGAACACTGAAGCTTTCTTT. Amino acid sequence: CASNHRVTNTEAFF.

The rearrangement uses TRBV25-1 and TRBJ1-2; D perhaps matches TRBD1 (5 bases). Germline CDR1 is MGHDK and CDR2 is SYGVNS. With 1 base removed from V and 8 bases from J, the gap between germline ends came to 20 bases. This CDR3 spans 16 amino acids. Here the CDR3 DNA reads TGTGCCAGCAGTGAATTTTTTCCGGGACTCCCGAACGGCTACACCTTC. The encoded protein is CASSEFFPGLPNGYTF.

The gene calls are TRBV12-5 and TRBJ1-6; 10 bases are a match to TRBD1. CDR3 size: 14 residues. Germline V CDR1 and CDR2: LGHNT, FRNRAP. Losses at the gene ends were 5 bases for V and 7 bases for J; bases not matched to a gene: 2. This chain's CDR3 is CASGQGQGNSPLHF. The CDR3 coding sequence is TGTGCTAGTGGTCAGGGACAGGGGAATTCACCCCTCCACTTT.

J is TRBJ2-7 and V is TRBV5-4, with 12 bases lining up with TRBD2. The CDR3 contains 14 residues. Losses at the gene ends were 4 bases for V and 4 bases for J; bases not matched to a gene: 3. Germline V gene lookup returns CDR1 SGHNT and CDR2 YYREEE (reference sequence). The CDR3 here is CASSRGTSGYEQYF. For the CDR3, the DNA is TGTGCCAGCAGCCGAGGGACTAGCGGGTACGAGCAGTACTTC.

The chain couples TRBV7-2 to TRBJ2-3, with unresolved D. Trimming left V 7 bases short and J 2 bases short, with 16 bases between. The CDR3 sequence is 15 residues long. CDR1 is SGHTA, CDR2 FQGNSA, per germline. Written as DNA, the CDR3 is TGTGCCAGCACACTTGGGCCCCTCAACACAGATACGCAGTATTTT. Its translation is CASTLGPLNTDTQYF. The whole variable domain, filled in from reference TRBV7-2 and TRBJ2-3, reads GAGVSQSPSNKVTEKGKDVELRCDPISGHTALYWYRQSLGQGLEFLIYFQGNSAPDKSGLPSDRFSAERTGGSVSTLTIQRTQQEDSAVYLCASTLGPLNTDTQYFGPGTRLTVL.

The chain is built from TRBV23-1 and TRBJ2-7; 8 bases agree with TRBD1. TRBV23-1 belongs to the ORF category, with a function that is uncertain. The CDR3 totals 15 residues. The J segment lost 1 base and the V segment lost 2 bases, leaving 4 bases of the junction unmatched. The CDR3 protein is CASSQGTGPSYEQYF. CDR3 DNA sequence: TGCGCCAGCAGTCAAGGGACAGGTCCATCCTACGAGCAGTACTTC.

The CDR3 bases are TGTGCCAGCAGCTTGGGGGGTTATATCTACGAGCAGTACTTC. Its protein is CASSLGGYIYEQYF. The rearrangement uses TRBV11-2 and TRBJ2-7; weak D call: TRBD2 (6 bases). Between the trimmed V and J ends, which lost 3 bases and 3 bases, there was a span of 12 bases. Germline V lookup: CDR1 SGHAT, CDR2 FQNNGV. The CDR3 is 14 amino acids.

This sequence joins TRBV11-2 and TRBJ2-5; 14 bases map to TRBD2. The germline CDR1 and CDR2 sequences are SGHAT and FQNNGV. The CDR3 is 17 amino acids. The V and J ends lost 3 bases and 5 bases, in that order; junction bases with no gene match: 8. The CDR3 protein is CASSFGLAGGTRETQYF. CDR3 DNA: TGTGCCAGCAGCTTCGGACTAGCGGGGGGAACCAGGGAGACCCAGTACTTC.

The V and J genes are TRBV25-1 and TRBJ2-4; 7 bases fit TRBD1. Germline-derived CDR1 and CDR2 are MGHDK and SYGVNS. CDR3 length: 15 amino acids. The ends lost 4 bases at V and 3 bases at J; junction bases unmatched: 6. The DNA for the CDR3 is TGTGCCAGCAGTGCCACAGGGGACAACAAAAACATTCAGTACTTC. Translation: CASSATGDNKNIQYF.

This rearrangement joins TRBV11-2 to TRBJ2-1; 8 positions agree with TRBD2. V lost 7 bases and J lost 1; bases outside the gene matches: 15. The CDR3 sequence is 18 residues long. Germline V gene lookup returns CDR1 SGHAT and CDR2 FQNNGV. CDR3 bases: TGTGCCAGCACCACATCACTTGCGGGGGGCAGGTCCTACAATGAGCAGTTCTTC. It yields the protein CASTTSLAGGRSYNEQFF.

This chain joins TRBV9 and TRBJ2-5; 11 nucleotides agree with TRBD2. The germline CDR1 and CDR2 sequences are SGDLS and YYNGEE. Germline trimming cut 5 bases from V and 2 bases from J; bases unmatched to any gene: 5. The length of the CDR3 is 15 residues. CDR3 in amino acids: CASSLAGGHQETQYF. CDR3 DNA sequence: TGTGCCAGCAGTCTAGCGGGGGGACATCAAGAGACCCAGTACTTC. The full variable domain, with the rest looked up from reference TRBV9 and TRBJ2-5, is DSGVTQTPKHLITATGQRVTLRCSPRSGDLSVYWYQQSLDQGLQFLIQYYNGEERAKGNILERFSAQQFPDLHSELNLSSLELGDSALYFCASSLAGGHQETQYFGPGTRLLVL.

J is TRBJ2-1 and V is TRBV19; the match to TRBD2 covers 9 bases. CDR1 is LNHDA, CDR2 SQIVND, per germline (reference sequence). Trimming took 3 bases from V and 8 from J; bases not matched to a gene: 11. The CDR3 consists of 16 residues. DNA for the CDR3: TGTGCCAGTAGTATGGGTTTAGCGGGGGCCCGGGATGAGCAGTTCTTC. This sequence encodes CASSMGLAGARDEQFF.

The chain links TRBV6-1 to TRBJ2-7, with TRBD2 identical over 11 bases. The CDR3 has 15 residues. V was clipped by 3 bases and J by 7 bases; unmatched bases: 8. Germline CDR1 is MNHNS and CDR2 is SASEGT. The CDR3 DNA reads as TGTGCCAGCAGTGACGTAGCGGGGGGGCCTGGGGAGCAGTACTTC. This codes for CASSDVAGGPGEQYF.

The J gene is TRBJ2-7, the V gene TRBV5-6; weak D call: TRBD2 (5 bases). The CDR3 has 15 residues. V dropped 2 bases and J dropped 4 bases, with 16 bases sitting between them. Germline lookup yields CDR1 SGHDT and CDR2 YYEEEE. CDR3 region: CASSFVVPGWYEQYF. DNA of the CDR3: TGTGCCAGCAGCTTCGTGGTCCCGGGGTGGTACGAGCAGTACTTC.

This chain links TRBV11-2 with TRBJ2-3, with D unclear. Germline assignment: CDR1 SGHAT and CDR2 FQNNGV. V lost 1 base and J 5 bases, leaving 7 bases between the germline ends. This CDR3 has 13 amino acids. CDR3 sequence: CASSLGFGDTQYF. The CDR3 DNA sequence: TGTGCCAGCAGCTTAGGGTTCGGAGATACGCAGTATTTT.

This sequence joins TRBV30 and TRBJ2-5; 9 bases line up with TRBD1. This CDR3 has 14 residues. CDR1 is GTSNPN and CDR2 is SVGIG in the germline V gene (reference sequence). Trimming cost V 3 bases and J 2 bases; bases outside gene matches: 4. The DNA for the CDR3 is TGTGCCTGGAGGGGGGGACAGGGACAAGAGACCCAGTACTTC. This codes for CAWRGGQGQETQYF.

This clone is a singleton in its sample. The chain is built from TRBV6-6 and TRBJ1-1; the D gene is possibly TRBD1 (5 bases). The CDR3 has 13 residues. V dropped 4 bases and J dropped 1 base, with 7 bases sitting between them. Germline assignment: CDR1 MNHNY and CDR2 SVGAGI (reference sequence). This chain's CDR3 is CASSFDRNTEAFF. The CDR3 coding sequence is TGTGCCAGCAGTTTCGACAGGAACACTGAAGCTTTCTTT.

V gene TRBV5-6 combines with J gene TRBJ1-2; possible D gene TRBD1, 5 bases. This CDR3 has 14 residues. Germline CDR1 and CDR2: SGHDT and YYEEEE. V was clipped by 4 bases and J by 5 bases, with 15 bases between them. In nucleotides, the CDR3 is TGTGCCAGCAGCCGCGACGGGGGAGGATATGGCTACACCTTC. This gives the protein CASSRDGGGYGYTF. Complete variable domain (other parts from reference TRBV5-6 and TRBJ1-2): DAGVTQSPTHLIKTRGQQVTLRCSPKSGHDTVSWYQQALGQGPQFIFQYYEEEERQRGNFPDRFSGHQFPNYSSELNVNALLLGDSALYLCASSRDGGGYGYTFGSGTRLTVV.

This chain connects TRBV6-1 to TRBJ1-1, with D possibly matching TRBD1 (5 bases). The CDR3 is 11 amino acids. V lost 8 bases, J lost 6 bases, and 10 bases lay in between. The germline V gene encodes CDR1 MNHNS and CDR2 SASEGT. CDR3 amino acids: CASWWGAEAFF. Written as DNA, the CDR3 is TGTGCCAGCTGGTGGGGCGCTGAAGCTTTCTTT.

The chain joins TRBV10-3 to TRBJ2-4; D possibly corresponds to TRBD1 (5 bases). Trimming removed 10 bases at V and 8 bases at J, with 24 bases between. Looked up from germline, CDR1 is ENHRY and CDR2 is SYGVKD. The CDR3 length is 15 residues. Here the CDR3 reads CATGPRADTGHIQYF. CDR3 nucleotides: TGTGCCACCGGTCCGCGTGCCGACACAGGACACATTCAGTACTTC.

V usage is TRBV6-5 and J usage is TRBJ2-1; 10 positions match TRBD2. The germline V gene encodes CDR1 MNHEY and CDR2 SVGAGI. The CDR3 sequence is 14 residues long. With V trimmed by 5 bases and J by 7 bases, 5 bases remained unmatched. The CDR3 DNA sequence: TGTGCCAGCAGTAGCGGGGGGGCCTTTAATGAGCAGTTCTTC. Amino acid sequence: CASSSGGAFNEQFF.

This chain uses TRBV7-3 with TRBJ2-1; possible D gene TRBD1, 6 bases. Germline-derived CDR1 and CDR2 are SGHTA and FQGTGA. V lost 5 bases and J 0 bases, leaving 23 bases between the germline ends. This CDR3 has 19 residues. The CDR3, as DNA: TGTGCCAGCAGCCTACCCGGCCTTGACAGGCCTAGCTCCTACAATGAGCAGTTCTTC. Translation: CASSLPGLDRPSSYNEQFF.